This T cell receptor (beta chain) is drawn from a study of CD4 T cells in relation to SARS-CoV-2 and coronaviruses. About the research overall: Patient ages ranged from roughly 20 to 75, median 38. Convalescent patients were fewer than 10 males and 4 females; two were Hispanic.

TCRdb's copy holds only in-frame clones and misses some; the assay was immunoSEQ multiplex PCR. The sample lists approximately 39,000 clones, about three quarters occurring once. A note on this clone: Its antigen is unidentified.

The germline V gene encodes CDR1 SNHLY and CDR2 FYNNEI. V dropped 4 bases and J dropped 3; count of bases not matched to a gene: 2. The CDR3 runs to 15 residues. Naive or memory CD4+ cells were cultured 1:1 with T cell-depleted PBMCs plus CEF. The V and J genes are TRBV2 and TRBJ2-3; 12 positions agree with TRBD2. This clonotype originated in an adult with COVID-19. Sequenced: memory CD4+ T cells from PBMCs, cultured in vitro. Written as DNA, the CDR3 is TGTGCCAGCAGTGTTCTAGCGGGAGGGACAGATACGCAGTATTTT. This encodes CASSVLAGGTDTQYF.